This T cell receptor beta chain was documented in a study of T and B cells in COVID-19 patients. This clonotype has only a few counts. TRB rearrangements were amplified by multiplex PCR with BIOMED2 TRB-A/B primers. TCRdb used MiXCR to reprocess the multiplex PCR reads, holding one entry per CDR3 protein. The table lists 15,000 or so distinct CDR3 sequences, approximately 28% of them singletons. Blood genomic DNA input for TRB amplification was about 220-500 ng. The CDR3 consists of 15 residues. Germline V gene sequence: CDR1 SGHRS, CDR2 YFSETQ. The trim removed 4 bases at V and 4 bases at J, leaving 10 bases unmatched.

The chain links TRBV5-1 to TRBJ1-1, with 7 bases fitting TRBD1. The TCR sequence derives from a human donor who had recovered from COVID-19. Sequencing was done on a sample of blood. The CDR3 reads CASSTEGARATEAFF. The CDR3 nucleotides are TGCGCCAGCAGCACTGAGGGGGCCCGGGCCACTGAAGCTTTCTTT.